What follows are 31 T cell receptor beta chains derived from one specimen sequenced in a study of Graves' ophthalmopathy and Graves' hyperthyroidism. The study amplified TCR beta CDR3 regions using RNA transcripts. First-round RT-PCR employed HTBI primers, with a second-round multiplex PCR after it. TCRdb used MiXCR to reprocess the multiplex PCR reads, holding one entry per CDR3 protein. The table lists approximately 640,000 distinct CDR3 sequences, under 50% of them singletons. The specimen was peripheral blood. These receptors were collected from an adult man with Graves' ophthalmopathy.

The chain uses TRBV29-1 and TRBJ1-5; D unclear. The CDR3 sequence is 11 residues long. From germline, CDR1 is SQVTM and CDR2 ANQGSEA. The CDR3 DNA sequence: TGCAGAACAGCTAATAATCAGCCCCAGCATTTT. It translates to CRTANNQPQHF.

About this clonotype: This could be a read error, since a much larger clone is one nucleotide away. The chain links TRBV25-1 to TRBJ1-2; D gene uncertain. The germline gives CDR1 MGHDK, CDR2 SYGVNS. The CDR3 consists of 12 residues. CDR3: CTSSPPGAGYTF. The CDR3 coding sequence is TGTACCAGCAGCCCCCCAGGCGCCGGCTACACCTTC.

The chain joins TRBV7-9 to TRBJ2-7; 14 bases match TRBD2. The DNA end lines up better with TRBJ2-1; the J call may be wrong. This CDR3 contains 16 residues. Per germline, CDR1 SEHNR and CDR2 FQNEAQ (reference sequence). The CDR3 sequence is CASSFLTSGRDDEQFF. CDR3 in DNA: TGTGCCAGCAGCTTCTTGACTAGCGGGAGGGACGATGAGCAGTTCTTC.

This clonotype showed up many times. The chain joins TRBV20-1 to TRBJ1-1; D is ambiguous. Trimming left V 2 bases short and J 0 bases short, with 10 bases between. This CDR3 has 14 residues. The germline V gene has CDR1 DFQATT and CDR2 SNEGSKA (reference sequence). This CDR3 is CSARKGRLNTEAFF. The CDR3, as DNA: TGCAGTGCTAGAAAGGGCAGATTGAACACTGAAGCTTTCTTT.

This clonotype was picked up many times. The V call is TRBV29-1, the J call TRBJ1-1, with TRBD1 as a possible D gene (5 bases). Germline lookup yields CDR1 SQVTM and CDR2 ANQGSEA. CDR3 length: 13 amino acids. V gave up 3 bases and J gave up 4 bases, with 12 bases separating them. The CDR3 here is CSVEVGRGTEAFF. The CDR3 nucleotides are TGCAGCGTTGAGGTGGGGCGCGGCACTGAAGCTTTCTTT.

The rearrangement uses TRBV20-1 and TRBJ2-1, with D unresolved. Trimming stripped 6 bases from V and 0 bases from J, with 18 bases between. CDR3 length: 16 amino acids. Germline-derived CDR1 and CDR2 are DFQATT and SNEGSKA (reference sequence). CDR3 bases: TGCAGTGCCCGACCCGAGATTAGGAGCTCCTACAATGAGCAGTTCTTC. Encoded protein: CSARPEIRSSYNEQFF.

The J gene is TRBJ1-1, the V gene TRBV29-1; a weak D match, TRBD1 (5 bases). The germline V gene encodes CDR1 SQVTM and CDR2 ANQGSEA. V lost 8 bases, J lost 3 bases, and 19 bases lay in between. The CDR3 totals 14 residues. In DNA form, the CDR3 reads TGCAGCAGGGGAGGACGGACTCCAGACACTGAAGCTTTCTTT. Its protein product is CSRGGRTPDTEAFF.

This clonotype has ten or more counts. The chain combines TRBV24-1 with TRBJ2-5, with unresolved D. The CDR3 extends over 15 amino acids. The germline V gene encodes CDR1 KGHDR and CDR2 SFDVKD. Trimming took 3 bases from V and 2 from J, leaving 12 bases between them. As DNA, the CDR3 is TGTGCCACCAGTGATCGAGCCTTGGGGCAAGAGACCCAGTACTTC. Amino acids: CATSDRALGQETQYF.

The genes are TRBV5-1 and TRBJ2-5; TRBD2 agrees at 10 bases. With 5 bases clipped from V and 3 bases from J, the junction kept 4 bases outside the gene matches. The CDR3 is 14 amino acids. Germline assignment: CDR1 SGHRS and CDR2 YFSETQ. In DNA form, the CDR3 reads TGCGCCAGCAGAGAAGGACTAGCGGAAGAGACCCAGTACTTC. It specifies CASREGLAEETQYF.

This clonotype was seen repeatedly, ten times or more. The J gene is TRBJ2-6, the V gene TRBV19; unclear D gene. The CDR3 extends over 12 amino acids. Trimming stripped 7 bases from V and 0 bases from J, with 1 base between. Germline CDR1 and CDR2: LNHDA and SQIVND (reference sequence). The CDR3 nucleotides are TGTGCCAGTATCTCTGGGGCCAACGTCCTGACTTTC. Its translation: CASISGANVLTF. Filled out from reference TRBV19 and TRBJ2-6, the complete variable domain reads DGGITQSPKYLFRKEGQNVTLSCEQNLNHDAMYWYRQDPGQGLRLIYYSQIVNDFQKGDIAEGYSVSREKKESFPLTVTSAQKNPTAFYLCASISGANVLTFGAGSRLTVL.

This clonotype was detected ten times or more. The V gene is TRBV2, the J gene TRBJ2-5, with D perhaps matching TRBD2 (5 bases). The CDR3 extends over 14 amino acids. V lost 6 bases and J lost 7, with 18 bases in between. CDR1 SNHLY and CDR2 FYNNEI come from the germline V gene. The CDR3 here is CASREGRSGGTQYF. The CDR3 nucleotides read TGTGCCAGCAGAGAGGGAAGGAGTGGTGGGACCCAGTACTTC.

This clonotype was counted a few times. The chain has TRBV30 and TRBJ1-3; D is unclear. The CDR3 is 13 residues long. V lost 1 base and J 0 bases, leaving 4 bases between the germline ends. The germline V gene has CDR1 GTSNPN and CDR2 SVGIG (reference sequence). The CDR3 is CAWSGRSGNTIYF. As DNA, the CDR3 is TGTGCCTGGAGTGGACGCTCTGGAAACACCATATATTTT. The complete variable domain, with remaining parts taken from reference TRBV30 and TRBJ1-3, reads SQTIHQWPATLVQPVGSPLSLECTVEGTSNPNLYWYRQAAGRGLQLLFYSVGIGQISSEVPQNLSASRPQDRQFILSSKKLLLSDSGFYLCAWSGRSGNTIYFGEGSWLTVV.

This clonotype has at least ten counts. The CDR3 loop is CASSQDGNTIYF. The DNA of the CDR3 is TGCGCCAGCAGCCAAGATGGAAACACCATATATTTT. J is TRBJ1-3 and V is TRBV4-1; unclear D gene. Germline lookup yields CDR1 MGHRA and CDR2 YSYEKL. The CDR3 has 12 amino acids. Trimming pared 0 bases from V and 3 bases from J, leaving 0 bases between.

To note about this clonotype: At one end the junction does not follow the germline gene, possibly because of a read error. This chain connects TRBV29-1 to TRBJ2-6; D is possibly TRBD2 (6 bases). This CDR3 spans 12 amino acids. The germline gives CDR1 SQVTM, CDR2 ANQGSEA. CDR3 DNA: TGCAGCGCTGACGGAGGGGACAACGTCCTGACTTTC. This sequence encodes CSADGGDNVLTF.

This clonotype appeared many times. V and J are TRBV10-3 and TRBJ1-5; D perhaps matches TRBD1 (6 bases). The CDR3 contains 15 residues. V lost 0 bases, J lost 5 bases, and 11 bases lay in between. Germline lookup yields CDR1 ENHRY and CDR2 SYGVKD. The CDR3 DNA reads TGTGCCATCAGTGAGTCACAGGGTTCCGATCAGCCCCAGCATTTT. Translating gives CAISESQGSDQPQHF.

This clonotype has ten or more counts. The V gene is TRBV24-1, the J gene TRBJ2-7, with D perhaps TRBD2 (6 bases). The length of the CDR3 is 14 residues. V lost 3 bases and J lost 7, with 15 bases in between. Germline CDR1 KGHDR, CDR2 SFDVKD. CDR3 coding DNA: TGTGCCACCAGTGATCGCGGGACCAGTAGGGAGCAGTACTTC. Protein: CATSDRGTSREQYF.

The chain has TRBV29-1 and TRBJ1-2; TRBD1 matches 8 bases. CDR1 is SQVTM and CDR2 is ANQGSEA in the germline V gene. V gave up 8 bases and J gave up 2 bases; unmatched junction bases: 10. The CDR3 contains 14 residues. CDR3: CSRTPGQENYGYTF. CDR3 DNA sequence: TGCAGCCGAACACCGGGACAGGAGAACTATGGCTACACCTTC.

This clonotype was seen repeatedly, ten times or more. The chain employs TRBV11-2 and TRBJ1-3; D is unclear. V dropped 0 bases and J dropped 8 bases, with 11 bases sitting between them. Per germline, CDR1 SGHAT and CDR2 FQNNGV. This CDR3 contains 14 residues. CDR3 protein: CASSLDLGSDTIYF. The CDR3 DNA follows: TGTGCCAGCAGCTTAGACTTGGGCTCGGACACCATATATTTT.

V usage is TRBV25-1 and J usage is TRBJ2-7; perhaps TRBD1 as D (6 bases). Per germline, CDR1 MGHDK and CDR2 SYGVNS. The CDR3 covers 18 residues. V lost 6 bases to trimming and J lost 0 bases, with 24 bases between them. For the CDR3, the DNA is TGTGCCAGCAGCCTAAAAAATAAAGACAGGTTCAGCTCCTACGAGCAGTACTTC. Translation: CASSLKNKDRFSSYEQYF.

The chain has TRBV20-1 and TRBJ2-7; TRBD1 agrees at 8 bases. J gave up 6 bases and V 4 bases, and 8 bases lay outside the gene matches. CDR1 and CDR2 (germline): DFQATT, SNEGSKA (reference sequence). CDR3 length equals 13 residues. CDR3 region: CSATGAGGLEQYF. The CDR3, as DNA: TGCAGTGCTACCGGGGCAGGGGGCCTCGAGCAGTACTTC.

This clonotype appeared many times. The rearrangement uses TRBV20-1 and TRBJ1-5, with 7 bases lining up with TRBD1. CDR1 and CDR2 from the germline V gene are DFQATT and SNEGSKA (reference sequence). The CDR3 spans 14 residues. With V trimmed by 3 bases and J by 4 bases, 6 bases remained unmatched. CDR3: CSASWGTVNQPQHF. The CDR3 bases are TGCAGTGCTAGCTGGGGGACAGTAAATCAGCCCCAGCATTTT.

Only a few counts were recorded for this clonotype. A read error may explain this, as a much larger clone is one base away. This chain connects TRBV7-8 to TRBJ1-3, with D unclear. The CDR3 is 15 residues long. CDR1 SGHVS and CDR2 FQNEAQ come from the germline V gene. Deletions cut 5 bases from V and 0 bases from J, with 11 bases between. The DNA for the CDR3 is TGTGCCAGCAGCCCCTACAGCCCCTCTGGAAACACCATATATTTT. Residues: CASSPYSPSGNTIYF.

The chain is built from TRBV25-1 and TRBJ2-5; 9 bases agree with TRBD1. Germline-derived CDR1 and CDR2 are MGHDK and SYGVNS. This CDR3 region has 14 residues. V shed 2 bases, J shed 5 bases, and the junction held 3 bases outside the gene matches. The CDR3 here is CASSERDRDETQYF. CDR3 nucleotide sequence: TGTGCCAGCAGTGAAAGGGACAGGGACGAGACCCAGTACTTC.

This clonotype came up many times. The J gene is TRBJ1-2, the V gene TRBV12-3 or TRBV12-4; a weak D match, TRBD1 (6 bases). V was clipped by 5 bases and J by 5 bases, with 15 bases between them. The CDR3 has 14 amino acids. CDR3 nucleotide sequence: TGTGCCAGCAGTAGTGGCACAGGGCGGTATGGCTACACCTTC. Translating gives CASSSGTGRYGYTF.

The DNA for the CDR3 is TGTGCCAGCAGTCCTGGACAGGGCTGGCTAGGCGAGCAGTACTTC. Amino acid sequence: CASSPGQGWLGEQYF. The chain combines TRBV6-6 with TRBJ2-7, with 8 bases matching TRBD1. The germline CDR1 and CDR2 sequences are MNHNY and SVGAGI (reference sequence). J lost 6 bases, V lost 5 bases, and 12 bases had no gene match. The CDR3 loop spans 15 amino acids.

This clonotype was seen more than once but under ten times. This chain uses TRBV25-1 with TRBJ1-3; D is unresolved. CDR3 length equals 13 residues. Germline loops: CDR1 MGHDK, CDR2 SYGVNS. Trimming took off 8 bases at V and 5 bases at J, with 13 bases between the two ends. CDR3 bases: TGTGCCAGCTCACCGGGCCCGAGAAACACCATATATTTT. Its translation is CASSPGPRNTIYF.

In nucleotides, the CDR3 is TGTGCCAGCAGCTTGAAAAGCCCTACCTACGAGCAGTACTTC. This encodes CASSLKSPTYEQYF. The J gene is TRBJ2-7, the V gene TRBV5-6; D is ambiguous. V lost 1 base and J lost 2, with 10 bases in between. The CDR3 spans 14 residues. Germline V CDR1 and CDR2: SGHDT, YYEEEE.

About this clonotype: Germline and junction disagree at one end, which may indicate a read error. J is TRBJ1-2 and V is TRBV4-1, with D possibly matching TRBD1 (5 bases). The CDR3 length is 13 residues. The germline V gene has CDR1 MGHRA and CDR2 YSYEKL. The CDR3 sequence: CANSPGTDYGYTF. The CDR3 DNA reads as TGCGCCAACAGCCCGGGGACCGACTATGGCTACACCTTC.

This chain links TRBV10-3 with TRBJ1-5; TRBD1 agrees at 12 bases. The CDR3 runs to 15 residues. CDR1 is ENHRY and CDR2 is SYGVKD in the germline V gene. The J segment lost 4 bases and the V segment lost 6 bases, leaving 4 bases of the junction unmatched. CDR3 nucleotide sequence: TGTGCCATCAGCGGGACAGGGGGCGCGAATCAGCCCCAGCATTTT. It specifies CAISGTGGANQPQHF.

The CDR3 region is CASGFGQGQTQYF. CDR3 DNA: TGTGCTAGTGGTTTCGGACAGGGGCAGACCCAGTACTTC. V gene TRBV12-5 combines with J gene TRBJ2-5; 9 nucleotides match TRBD1. Germline values: CDR1 LGHNT, CDR2 FRNRAP. The V and J ends lost 3 bases and 6 bases, in that order; junction bases with no gene match: 2. CDR3 length equals 13 residues.

This clonotype was counted between two and nine times. The J gene is TRBJ1-1, the V gene TRBV27, with D possibly being TRBD1 (6 bases). The CDR3 totals 15 residues. Germline CDR1 is MNHEY and CDR2 is SMNVEV (reference sequence). The V gene lost 6 bases and the J gene lost 0 bases, with 14 bases spanning the gap. The CDR3, as DNA: TGTGCCAGCAGCCCTGGAGGGGGAATGAACACTGAAGCTTTCTTT. It specifies CASSPGGGMNTEAFF.